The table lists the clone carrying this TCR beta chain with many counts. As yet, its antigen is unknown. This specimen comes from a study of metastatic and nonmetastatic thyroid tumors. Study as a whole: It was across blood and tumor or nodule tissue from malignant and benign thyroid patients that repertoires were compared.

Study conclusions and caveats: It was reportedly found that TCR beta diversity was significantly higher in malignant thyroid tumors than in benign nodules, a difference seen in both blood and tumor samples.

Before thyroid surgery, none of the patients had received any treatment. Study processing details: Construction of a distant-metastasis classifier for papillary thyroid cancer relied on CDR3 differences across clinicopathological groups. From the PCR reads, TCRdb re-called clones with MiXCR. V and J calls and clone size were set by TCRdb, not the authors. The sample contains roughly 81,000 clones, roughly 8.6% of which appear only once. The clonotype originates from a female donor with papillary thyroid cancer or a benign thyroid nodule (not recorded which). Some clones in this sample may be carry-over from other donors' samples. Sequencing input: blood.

The CDR3 DNA is TGTGCCAGCACCCTGGATGAGGGGTGGGGAAAGACCCAGTACTTC. Its translation: CASTLDEGWGKTQYF. This chain connects TRBV6-1 to TRBJ2-5; D possibly uses TRBD1 or TRBD2 (5 bases each). This CDR3 comprises 15 residues. The V and J ends lost 7 bases and 6 bases respectively, with 21 bases between them. In germline, CDR1 is MNHNS, CDR2 SASEGT.